The present T cell receptor (beta chain) was sequenced within a study of T cells in Graves' hyperthyroidism and ophthalmopathy (dated by TCRdb to about 2019). Background for the entire study: Peripheral blood samples were taken at initial diagnosis, before any treatment was given. Once sampling was done, hyperthyroidism patients were given methimazole at a starting dose of 30 mg daily, whereas ophthalmopathy patients were given high-dose intravenous methylprednisolone. The study also compared thyroid tissue and blood T-cell repertoires from about 6 Graves' hyperthyroidism patients. An independent validation cohort of around 20 hyperthyroidism patients and more than 15 patients who later progressed to ophthalmopathy tested prospective prediction of ophthalmopathy. To identify TCR V-J signatures that set the groups apart, the researchers used a discovery cohort of 90 to 100 patients, made up of 40 to 45 with Graves' ophthalmopathy and 57 with stable Graves' hyperthyroidism. According to the paper, TCR Vbeta CDR3 sequencing was carried out on 135 peripheral blood samples, which came from under 50 ophthalmopathy, some 73 hyperthyroidism and roughly 17 progressor patients. For training and testing, the roughly 93 patients in the discovery cohort were randomly divided in a 7:3 ratio.

This clonotype was seen more than once but under ten times. Its cognate antigen has yet to be identified. No per-base quality is available; no much larger clone lies one base away. The hyperthyroidism patients were between 18 and 65 years old and newly diagnosed, with a disease duration of less than 2 months. Exclusion was applied to patients with uncontrolled infections, other autoimmune diseases, pregnancy or lactation. Diagnoses were established on the basis of clinical symptoms, serum thyroxine and TRAb, thyroid ultrasound, and orbital computed tomography. For progressor patients, blood was drawn at the first diagnosis of hyperthyroidism, before any ophthalmopathy symptoms had appeared. PBMCs were separated from 10 ml of fresh peripheral blood using Ficoll-Paque density gradient centrifugation. Progressor patients were initially diagnosed with Graves' hyperthyroidism and developed ophthalmopathy during follow-up. Trizol reagent was used to extract total RNA, and RNA quality was then checked on an Agilent 2100 Bioanalyzer.

General findings and caveats noted by the study authors: Blood samples also contained most of the expanded thyroid clonotypes (frequency above 0.001), which suggests that blood repertoires may reflect thyroid immune responses. In cross-validation, a model built on a 13 V-J signature told ophthalmopathy apart from stable hyperthyroidism with 85% to 90% sensitivity and around 83% specificity, and in testing the same model reached 80%/75%. In validation, the model predicted progression to ophthalmopathy a median of approximately 6.3 months before onset, with approximately 70% sensitivity and just under 75% specificity. Sample size was not statistically predetermined, and investigators were not blinded to group allocation.

V drops 0 bases and J drops 6 bases, leaving 18 bases in between. The CDR3 spans 18 residues, from the cysteine through the phenylalanine. Here the CDR3 DNA is all that survives: 54 bases in frame from base 1. Taken from the germline V gene (reference sequence), the CDR1 and CDR2 loops are MNHEY and SMNVEV. TCR beta CDR3 regions were amplified from RNA transcripts. A first-round RT-PCR of the TCR CDR3 used the HTBI primer set with the Qiagen OneStep RT-PCR kit. Libraries were constructed in a second round of multiplex PCR, after which size selection and purification were carried out. Libraries were sequenced paired-end with 100 bp reads on an Illumina HiSeq2000. On the study's bioinformatics: Raw data were processed with SOAPnuke, discarding reads with adapters, uncalled bases, mean Phred below 15, or no exact constant-primer or identifier match. High-quality paired reads were merged with COPE v1.2.5, and unique nucleotide sequences were defined as clonotypes. Clonotypes were aligned to IMGT TRBV, TRBD and TRBJ reference segments using MiTCR v1.1. The analysis included only V-J combinations with a frequency above 0.0001, which together covered more than 98% of the repertoires. A TCS score was defined as the ratio between F50 (clonal expansion) and ExV (chaos), using BLOSUM62-based TCRdist between CDR3 peptides within each V-J. Welch's t-statistics and random forest reduced fewer than 600 V-J features to roughly 13, which were used in a naive Bayes classifier (R e1071). TCRdb handled the public reads itself, with Q25 trimming in fastp and clone calling in MiXCR, and kept productive beta chains. CDR3 protein duplicates are merged, each entry listing the most common genes and DNA. The V and J calls come from TCRdb's annotation, not from the publication. The sample profile shows 270,000 or so distinct CDR3 sequences; around 25% of them were found once. 25% to 30% of the sample is held by the ten biggest clonotypes.

This receptor was identified in a man in his forties with Graves' hyperthyroidism that later progressed to Graves' ophthalmopathy. Sample: blood. The chain couples TRBV27 to TRBJ1-6; possibly the D gene is TRBD1, per 5 matching bases. The CDR3 is CASSLSWTNVPFNSPLHF. The DNA sequence is as follows: TGTGCCAGCAGTTTATCTTGGACAAACGTCCCATTTAATTCACCCCTCCACTTT.